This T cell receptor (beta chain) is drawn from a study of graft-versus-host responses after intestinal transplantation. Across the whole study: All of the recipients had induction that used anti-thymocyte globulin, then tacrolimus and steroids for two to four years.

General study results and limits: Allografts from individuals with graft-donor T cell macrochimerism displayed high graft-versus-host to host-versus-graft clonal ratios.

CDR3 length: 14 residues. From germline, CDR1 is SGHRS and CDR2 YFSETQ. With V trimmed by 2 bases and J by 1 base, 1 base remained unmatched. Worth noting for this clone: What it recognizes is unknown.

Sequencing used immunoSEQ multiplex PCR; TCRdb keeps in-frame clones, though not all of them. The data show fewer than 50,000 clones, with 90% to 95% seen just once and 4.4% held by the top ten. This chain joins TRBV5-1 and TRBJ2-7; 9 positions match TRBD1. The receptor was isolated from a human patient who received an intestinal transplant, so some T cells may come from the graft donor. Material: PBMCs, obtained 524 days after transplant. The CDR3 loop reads CASSLQGASYEQYF. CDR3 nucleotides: TGCGCCAGCAGCTTACAGGGGGCTTCCTACGAGCAGTACTTC.